This TCR beta chain was retrieved from a study of OX40 agonist ivuxolimab in advanced cancers. Study-level background: A history of anti-PD-1, anti-PD-L1 or anti-CTLA-4 therapy was acceptable, and roughly 40% had some. Study-level points and caveats: The expanded peripheral T cells' antigen specificity was not determined.

Germline V gives CDR1 MDHEN, CDR2 SYDVKM. This CDR3 spans 11 amino acids. The V gene lost 10 bases and the J gene lost 2 bases, with 9 bases spanning the gap. Some clones are missing from TCRdb's copy, which holds only in-frame ones; the method was immunoSEQ multiplex PCR. In the table there are about 62,000 clones, roughly 82% of which are singletons. Concerning this clone itself: Its antigen is currently unknown.

The TCR was taken from an adult with an advanced solid tumor such as melanoma, head and neck, liver or kidney cancer. This chain uses TRBV28 with TRBJ2-7; possible D gene TRBD2, 6 bases. This specimen consisted of CD4+ or CD8+ T cells sorted from blood, obtained in a trial of the OX40 agonist ivuxolimab. CDR3 sequence (DNA): TGTGCCACCGGAGGGGCCTACGAGCAGTACTTC. It encodes CATGGAYEQYF.